Each of the 30 T cell receptor beta chains below was sequenced from the same sample in a study of OX40 agonist ivuxolimab in advanced cancers. Method: immunoSEQ multiplex PCR; TCRdb's copy keeps in-frame clones and lacks some. The repertoire holds over 55,000 clones, with around 89% as singletons. Sequencing used CD4+ or CD8+ T cells sorted from blood, obtained in a trial of the OX40 agonist ivuxolimab. Receptor source: an adult with an advanced solid tumor such as melanoma, head and neck, liver or kidney cancer.

This rearrangement joins TRBV30 to TRBJ2-7, with D unclear. V was cut by 2 bases and J by 3 bases, with 11 bases left in between. This CDR3 has 13 residues. Germline values: CDR1 GTSNPN, CDR2 SVGIG (reference sequence). The CDR3, as DNA: TGTGCCTGGAGTCTAGGACCGAACTACGAGCAGTACTTC. Translated, it gives CAWSLGPNYEQYF.

To note about this clone: The sample carries other DNA sequences with the same CDR3. This sequence joins TRBV7-2 and TRBJ1-5; D call uncertain. The V gene lost 4 bases and the J gene lost 1 base, with 11 bases spanning the gap. This CDR3 contains 15 residues. Germline lookup yields CDR1 SGHTA and CDR2 FQGNSA. In nucleotides, the CDR3 is TGTGCCAGCAGCTCCCGGCTGGGGAGCAATCAGCCCCAGCATTTT. This translates into CASSSRLGSNQPQHF.

The chain joins TRBV27 to TRBJ1-5; D unresolved. V lost 7 bases to trimming and J lost 1 base, with 11 bases between them. The CDR3 consists of 14 residues. Germline V lookup: CDR1 MNHEY, CDR2 SMNVEV (reference sequence). The CDR3 DNA is TGTGCCAGCAATATCCTGGGGAGCAATCAGCCCCAGCATTTT. It is translated as CASNILGSNQPQHF.

V usage is TRBV5-1 and J usage is TRBJ2-1, with 7 bases fitting TRBD2. The germline gives CDR1 SGHRS, CDR2 YFSETQ. V shed 3 bases and J 2 bases; nucleotides not matched to a gene: 5. This CDR3 has 15 residues. The CDR3 nucleotides read TGCGCCAGCAGCTCAAGCGGGATAACCTACAATGAGCAGTTCTTC. Its translation is CASSSSGITYNEQFF.

This clone was observed once. This rearrangement joins TRBV5-1 to TRBJ1-2, with no clear D. CDR1 and CDR2 (germline): SGHRS, YFSETQ. The germline V and J ends were trimmed by 0 bases and 5 bases, with 8 bases remaining between them. The CDR3 consists of 13 residues. CDR3 DNA: TGCGCCAGCAGCTTGGGCGGTGGGTATGGCTACACCTTC. It codes for CASSLGGGYGYTF.

This sequence joins TRBV6-6 and TRBJ1-1; D is possibly TRBD1 (5 bases). The CDR3 totals 14 residues. The V and J ends lost 8 bases and 1 base respectively, with 14 bases between them. Per the germline V gene, CDR1 is MNHNY and CDR2 is SVGAGI (reference sequence). The CDR3 coding sequence is TGTGCCAGCTGGGGCCGGCAGCGGAACACTGAAGCTTTCTTT. Amino acids: CASWGRQRNTEAFF.

Judged by abundance, this clone is medium-sized. V gene TRBV6-6 combines with J gene TRBJ2-7, with TRBD1 matching over 8 bases. CDR1 MNHNY and CDR2 SVGAGI come from the germline V gene (reference sequence). The CDR3 is made up of 14 amino acids. V dropped 5 bases and J dropped 4; count of bases not matched to a gene: 7. The CDR3 region is CASSDRDRLYEQYF. CDR3 nucleotide sequence: TGTGCCAGCAGTGACCGGGACAGGCTTTACGAGCAGTACTTC.

The gene calls are TRBV5-4 and TRBJ2-5; possibly TRBD1 or TRBD2 for D (5 bases each). The CDR3 loop spans 16 amino acids. Trimming cost V 5 bases and J 0 bases, with 17 bases left between them. The germline CDR1 and CDR2 sequences are SGHNT and YYREEE (reference sequence). CDR3 protein: CASSEPGRLNQETQYF. The CDR3, as DNA: TGTGCCAGCAGTGAACCGGGACGACTAAACCAAGAGACCCAGTACTTC.

The V call is TRBV6-5, the J call TRBJ1-3, with 7 bases matching TRBD1. This CDR3 comprises 15 residues. With 6 bases clipped from V and 0 bases from J, the junction kept 5 bases outside the gene matches. CDR1 is MNHEY, CDR2 SVGAGI, per germline. CDR3 in amino acids: CASSRDSASGNTIYF. Written as DNA, the CDR3 is TGTGCCAGCAGCAGGGACAGCGCCTCTGGAAACACCATATATTTT.

This sequence joins TRBV4-1 and TRBJ1-5; weak D call: TRBD1 (5 bases). Germline CDR1 reads MGHRA; CDR2 reads YSYEKL. The germline V and J ends were trimmed by 0 bases and 4 bases, with 22 bases remaining between them. The CDR3 is made up of 19 amino acids. CDR3 nucleotide sequence: TGCGCCAGCAGCCAAGATTTTTTCGGGTCAGGGTACGGGAATCAGCCCCAGCATTTT. Its translation is CASSQDFFGSGYGNQPQHF.

This chain connects TRBV6-6 to TRBJ2-3; TRBD1 aligns across 9 bases. Germline V gives CDR1 MNHNY, CDR2 SVGAGI (reference sequence). Losses at the gene ends were 6 bases for V and 6 bases for J; bases not matched to a gene: 7. This CDR3 is 14 amino acids long. Here the CDR3 reads CASRDGTGRDTQYF. DNA of the CDR3: TGTGCCAGCAGGGACGGGACAGGGCGGGATACGCAGTATTTT.

This rearrangement joins TRBV25-1 to TRBJ1-1; D ambiguous. CDR1 and CDR2 (germline): MGHDK, SYGVNS. Trimming stripped 6 bases from V and 4 bases from J, with 12 bases between. This CDR3 spans 13 amino acids. The DNA for the CDR3 is TGTGCCAGCAGAAAAGACACCCTCACTGAAGCTTTCTTT. Its translation: CASRKDTLTEAFF.

In DNA form, the CDR3 reads TGTGCCAGCAGCTTAGCGCGGGGGCAGCCTAATGAGCAGTTCTTC. Translation gives CASSLARGQPNEQFF. V and J are TRBV7-9 and TRBJ2-1, with a weak D call TRBD2 (7 bases). Trimming took 0 bases from V and 7 from J, leaving 13 bases between them. Germline-derived CDR1 and CDR2 are SEHNR and FQNEAQ (reference sequence). The CDR3 extends over 15 amino acids.

The J gene is TRBJ2-7, the V gene TRBV5-1; D may be TRBD2 (6 bases). The CDR3 contains 13 residues. Trimming stripped 3 bases from V and 5 bases from J, with 12 bases between. Germline CDR1 is SGHRS and CDR2 is YFSETQ. CDR3 sequence: CASSYQGGDEQYF. The CDR3 DNA sequence: TGCGCCAGCAGCTACCAGGGAGGCGACGAGCAGTACTTC.

The chain is built from TRBV4-3 and TRBJ2-3; D gene ambiguous. Germline CDR1 is LGHNA and CDR2 is YSLEER. The CDR3 runs 17 residues. Trimming pared 0 bases from V and 0 bases from J, leaving 13 bases between. The CDR3 region has the DNA TGCGCCAGCAGCCAAGATAGTGGCGGACCTAGCACAGATACGCAGTATTTT. Translating gives CASSQDSGGPSTDTQYF.

DNA for the CDR3: TGTGCCAGCAGCCCCGAGTGGGGACAGGGGTCACCTTATGGCTACACCTTC. Encoded protein: CASSPEWGQGSPYGYTF. The rearrangement joins TRBV7-8 to TRBJ1-2, with 10 bases matching TRBD1. The CDR3 is made up of 17 amino acids. Germline-derived CDR1 and CDR2 are SGHVS and FQNEAQ. J lost 5 bases, V lost 5 bases, and 14 bases had no gene match.

In this sample, this clone turned up a few times. CDR3: CASSVVTGTGELFF. The CDR3 DNA sequence: TGTGCCAGCAGCGTAGTGACGGGCACCGGGGAGCTGTTTTTT. V gene TRBV9 combines with J gene TRBJ2-2; D ambiguous. Germline V gene lookup returns CDR1 SGDLS and CDR2 YYNGEE. Trimming shortened V by 0 bases and J by 4 bases, and 7 bases separated the two germline ends. The CDR3 is 14 amino acids.

This clone was recorded once. V usage is TRBV5-1 and J usage is TRBJ2-2; TRBD2 aligns across 8 bases. The CDR3 runs to 17 residues. V shed 3 bases, J shed 8 bases, and the junction held 15 bases outside the gene matches. Germline CDR1 reads SGHRS; CDR2 reads YFSETQ. The CDR3 here is CASSSPPAGGLRGELFF. The CDR3 coding sequence is TGCGCCAGCAGCTCGCCCCCCGCGGGGGGCCTTCGAGGGGAGCTGTTTTTT. Complete variable domain (other parts from reference TRBV5-1 and TRBJ2-2): KAGVTQTPRYLIKTRGQQVTLSCSPISGHRSVSWYQQTPGQGLQFLFEYFSETQRNKGNFPGRFSGRQFSNSRSEMNVSTLELGDSALYLCASSSPPAGGLRGELFFGEGSRLTVL.

The J gene is TRBJ2-7, the V gene TRBV6-1; D might be TRBD1 (5 bases). CDR3 length equals 15 residues. V shed 3 bases and J shed 6 bases, with 18 bases lying between them. The V gene's germline CDR1 is MNHNS and CDR2 SASEGT. In DNA form, the CDR3 reads TGTGCCAGCAGTGAGAAACACAGGCTCACTGCCGAGCAGTACTTC. Translation: CASSEKHRLTAEQYF.

This clone was counted only a few times. The J gene is TRBJ1-1, the V gene TRBV21-1; TRBD1 reflects the table's D call only, with no check against the DNA. TRBV21-1 is a recognized pseudogene. This CDR3 region has 12 residues. CDR3 protein: CARRTGNTEAFF. The CDR3 DNA reads as TGTGCCAGACGGACAGGGAACACTGAAGCTTTCTTT.

The chain uses TRBV6-5 and TRBJ1-2, with D unresolved. V lost 6 bases and J lost 8, with 16 bases in between. Germline loops: CDR1 MNHEY, CDR2 SVGAGI. This CDR3 comprises 13 residues. The CDR3 protein is CASSRRTSEGYTF. CDR3 nucleotide sequence: TGTGCCAGCAGCCGGAGAACCTCGGAGGGCTACACCTTC.

The rearrangement uses TRBV28 and TRBJ1-5, with a tentative D call TRBD1 (6 bases). The CDR3 extends over 17 amino acids. V lost 2 bases, J lost 0 bases, and 14 bases lay in between. Germline loops: CDR1 MDHEN, CDR2 SYDVKM. CDR3 in DNA: TGTGCCAGCAGTTTACAAAAGACAGGTTATAGCAATCAGCCCCAGCATTTT. Residues: CASSLQKTGYSNQPQHF.

This rearrangement joins TRBV9 to TRBJ1-6; TRBD1 aligns across 8 bases. This CDR3 is 15 amino acids long. Per germline, CDR1 SGDLS and CDR2 YYNGEE. V was clipped by 0 bases and J by 13 bases; unmatched bases: 9. The CDR3 spells CASSVGGTGTTPLHF. DNA for the CDR3: TGTGCCAGCAGCGTAGGTGGGACAGGCACTACGCCCCTCCACTTT.

The gene calls are TRBV27 and TRBJ1-2; TRBD1 aligns across 7 bases. The germline CDR1 and CDR2 sequences are MNHEY and SMNVEV (reference sequence). Trimming took 6 bases from V and 8 from J; bases not matched to a gene: 15. CDR3 length equals 15 residues. The CDR3 DNA sequence: TGTGCCAGCAGCTTCTCAGGGGGGCAGGGAAGCGGCTACACCTTC. Protein product: CASSFSGGQGSGYTF.

The table lists this clone with a count of one. This chain uses TRBV28 with TRBJ2-7, with D possibly matching TRBD1 (5 bases). Germline CDR1 MDHEN, CDR2 SYDVKM. Trimming removed 7 bases from V and 1 base from J, with 14 bases in between. This CDR3 region has 14 residues. CDR3 bases: TGTGCCAGCACTGATCGACAGATATCCTACGAGCAGTACTTC. This gives the protein CASTDRQISYEQYF.

CDR3 loop: CASRLAGSQDSYEQYF. Here the CDR3 DNA reads TGTGCAAGTCGCTTAGCGGGCAGCCAGGACTCCTACGAGCAGTACTTC. The gene calls are TRBV12-2 and TRBJ2-7; TRBD1, the table's D call, lacks a check against the DNA. TRBV12-2 is classified as a pseudogene. This CDR3 contains 16 residues.

The gene calls are TRBV2 and TRBJ2-3, with a possible D match to TRBD2 (6 bases). CDR1 is SNHLY, CDR2 FYNNEI, per germline. V was cut by 3 bases and J by 12 bases, with 16 bases left in between. The CDR3 is made up of 13 amino acids. The CDR3 DNA follows: TGTGCCAGCAGTGATGTAGGACTAAGTTCCCAGTATTTT. Translated: CASSDVGLSSQYF. Full variable domain (remainder filled in from reference TRBV2 and TRBJ2-3): EPEVTQTPSHQVTQMGQEVILRCVPISNHLYFYWYRQILGQKVEFLVSFYNNEISEKSEIFDDQFSVERPDGSNFTLKIRSTKLEDSAMYFCASSDVGLSSQYFGPGTRLTVL.

The chain employs TRBV6-4 and TRBJ2-7; 7 bases are shared with TRBD1. This CDR3 is 15 amino acids long. J gave up 3 bases and V 0 bases, and 5 bases lay outside the gene matches. The germline CDR1 and CDR2 sequences are MRHNA and SNTAGT. CDR3 in amino acids: CASSDSRTGLYEQYF. CDR3 nucleotides: TGTGCCAGCAGTGACTCGAGGACAGGCCTCTACGAGCAGTACTTC.

The V gene is TRBV9, the J gene TRBJ2-1, with 11 bases identical to TRBD2. Germline V gene data show CDR1 as SGDLS and CDR2 as YYNGEE. J lost 4 bases, V lost 4 bases, and 4 bases had no gene match. The CDR3 spans 15 residues. In DNA, the CDR3 is TGTGCCAGCAGCCGACTAGCGGGACTGTACAATGAGCAGTTCTTC. It yields the protein CASSRLAGLYNEQFF.

V and J are TRBV10-3 and TRBJ2-6; D gene ambiguous. V dropped 5 bases and J dropped 4 bases, with 6 bases sitting between them. The CDR3 spans 13 residues. From germline, CDR1 is ENHRY and CDR2 SYGVKD. The CDR3 DNA is TGTGCCATCAGTAAAGAGGGGGCCAACGTCCTGACTTTC. It codes for CAISKEGANVLTF.